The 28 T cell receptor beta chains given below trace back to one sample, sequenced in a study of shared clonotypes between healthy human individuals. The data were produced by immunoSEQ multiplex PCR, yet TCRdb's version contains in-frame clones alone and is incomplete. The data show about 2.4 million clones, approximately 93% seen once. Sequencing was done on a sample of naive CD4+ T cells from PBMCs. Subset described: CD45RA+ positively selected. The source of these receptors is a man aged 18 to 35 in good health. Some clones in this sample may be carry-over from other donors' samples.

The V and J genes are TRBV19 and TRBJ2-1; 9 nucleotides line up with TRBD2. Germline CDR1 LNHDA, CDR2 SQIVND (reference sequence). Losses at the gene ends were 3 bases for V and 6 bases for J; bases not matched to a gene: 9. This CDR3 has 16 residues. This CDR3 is CASSILAGLGVNEQFF. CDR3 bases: TGTGCCAGTAGTATCCTAGCGGGATTAGGGGTCAATGAGCAGTTCTTC.

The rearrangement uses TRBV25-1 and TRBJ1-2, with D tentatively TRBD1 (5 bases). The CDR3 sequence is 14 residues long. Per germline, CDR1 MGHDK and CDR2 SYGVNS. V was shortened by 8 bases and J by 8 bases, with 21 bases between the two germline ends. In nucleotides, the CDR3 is TGTGCCAGCCTTCTCCCCGGGACTTATGGGGGCTACACCTTC. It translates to CASLLPGTYGGYTF.

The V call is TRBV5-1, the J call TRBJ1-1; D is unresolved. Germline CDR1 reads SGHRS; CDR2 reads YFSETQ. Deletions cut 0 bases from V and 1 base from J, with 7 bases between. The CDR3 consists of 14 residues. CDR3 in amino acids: CASSLAYGNTEAFF. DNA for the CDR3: TGCGCCAGCAGCTTGGCCTACGGGAACACTGAAGCTTTCTTT. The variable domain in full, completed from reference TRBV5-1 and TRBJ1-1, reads KAGVTQTPRYLIKTRGQQVTLSCSPISGHRSVSWYQQTPGQGLQFLFEYFSETQRNKGNFPGRFSGRQFSNSRSEMNVSTLELGDSALYLCASSLAYGNTEAFFGQGTRLTVV.

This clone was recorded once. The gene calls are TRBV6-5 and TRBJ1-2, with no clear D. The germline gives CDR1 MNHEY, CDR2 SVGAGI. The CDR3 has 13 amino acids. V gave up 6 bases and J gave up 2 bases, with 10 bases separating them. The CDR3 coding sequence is TGTGCCAGCAGGTCCGCTGGGAACTATGGCTACACCTTC. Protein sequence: CASRSAGNYGYTF.

CDR3 amino acids: CASSHPGQGSTDTQYF. For the CDR3, the DNA is TGTGCCAGCAGCCACCCCGGACAGGGGAGCACAGATACGCAGTATTTT. This chain connects TRBV5-4 to TRBJ2-3; the match to TRBD1 covers 9 bases. This CDR3 comprises 16 residues. V was clipped by 4 bases and J by 0 bases; unmatched bases: 6. Germline V lookup: CDR1 SGHNT, CDR2 YYREEE (reference sequence).

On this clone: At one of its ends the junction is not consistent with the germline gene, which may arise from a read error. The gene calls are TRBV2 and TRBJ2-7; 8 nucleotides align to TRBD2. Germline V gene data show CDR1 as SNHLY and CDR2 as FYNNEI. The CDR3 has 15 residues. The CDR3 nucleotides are TGTACCAGCAGTGAAAGGGTAGCGGGAAACTACGAGCAGTACTTC. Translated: CTSSERVAGNYEQYF.

Written as DNA, the CDR3 is TGTGCCAGCAGCCCTCGTCCGGGACAGACTTCAAATGAGCAGTTCTTC. Translating it yields CASSPRPGQTSNEQFF. The rearrangement uses TRBV7-3 and TRBJ2-1; TRBD1 aligns across 7 bases. The CDR3 length is 16 residues. Trimming took 5 bases from V and 7 from J; bases not matched to a gene: 14. Germline V gene sequence: CDR1 SGHTA, CDR2 FQGTGA.

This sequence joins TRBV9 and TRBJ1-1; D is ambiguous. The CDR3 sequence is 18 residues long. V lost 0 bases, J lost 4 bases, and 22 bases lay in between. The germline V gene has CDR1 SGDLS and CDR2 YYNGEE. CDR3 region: CASSVDVGVRARGTEAFF. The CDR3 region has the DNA TGTGCCAGCAGCGTAGACGTCGGGGTCCGAGCCCGCGGCACTGAAGCTTTCTTT.

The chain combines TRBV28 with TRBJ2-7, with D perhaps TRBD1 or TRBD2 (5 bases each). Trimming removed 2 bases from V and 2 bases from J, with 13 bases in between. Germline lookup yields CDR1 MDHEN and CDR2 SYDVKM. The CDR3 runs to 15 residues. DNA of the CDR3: TGTGCCAGCAGTTTACGGAGGACAACTCCCTACGAGCAGTACTTC. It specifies CASSLRRTTPYEQYF.

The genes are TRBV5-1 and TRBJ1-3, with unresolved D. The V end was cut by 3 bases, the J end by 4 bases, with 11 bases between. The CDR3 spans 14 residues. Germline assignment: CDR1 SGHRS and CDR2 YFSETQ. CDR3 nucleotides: TGCGCCAGCAGCTCACGGCGAGGAGGAAACACCATATATTTT. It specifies CASSSRRGGNTIYF.

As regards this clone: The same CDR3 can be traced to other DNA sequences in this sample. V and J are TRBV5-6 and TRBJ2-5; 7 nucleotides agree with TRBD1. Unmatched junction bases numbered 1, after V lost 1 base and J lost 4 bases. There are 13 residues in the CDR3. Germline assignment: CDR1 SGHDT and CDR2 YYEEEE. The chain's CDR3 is CASSLTGVETQYF. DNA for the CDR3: TGTGCCAGCAGCTTGACAGGGGTAGAGACCCAGTACTTC.

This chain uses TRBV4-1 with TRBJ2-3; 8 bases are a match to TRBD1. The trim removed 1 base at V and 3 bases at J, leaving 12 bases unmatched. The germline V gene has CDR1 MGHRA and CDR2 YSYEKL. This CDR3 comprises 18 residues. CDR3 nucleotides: TGCGCCAGCAGCCAAGGAGGGTTGCTGAGGGACAGGACAGATACGCAGTATTTT. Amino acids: CASSQGGLLRDRTDTQYF.

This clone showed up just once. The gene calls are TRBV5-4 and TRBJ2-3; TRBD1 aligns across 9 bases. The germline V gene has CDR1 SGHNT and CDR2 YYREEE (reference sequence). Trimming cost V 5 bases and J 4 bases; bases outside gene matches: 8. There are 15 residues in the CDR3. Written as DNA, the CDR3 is TGTGCCAGCAGGCCAAACAGGGGGCTCGCAGATACGCAGTATTTT. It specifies CASRPNRGLADTQYF.

CDR3 bases: TGTGCCAGCAGTTCCGACAACGTGGATACGCAGTATTTT. This sequence encodes CASSSDNVDTQYF. The V call is TRBV6-6, the J call TRBJ2-3; no firm D call. V lost 4 bases and J lost 6, with 11 bases in between. Germline CDR1 and CDR2: MNHNY and SVGAGI (reference sequence). CDR3 length: 13 amino acids.

The CDR3 region is CASSLASTGRDTQYF. The CDR3, as DNA: TGTGCCAGCAGCTTAGCTAGCACCGGTCGAGATACGCAGTATTTT. This rearrangement joins TRBV5-6 to TRBJ2-3; the D gene is possibly TRBD2 (5 bases). The CDR3 extends over 15 amino acids. Trimming pared 2 bases from V and 5 bases from J, leaving 15 bases between. Germline CDR1 reads SGHDT; CDR2 reads YYEEEE.

The CDR3 is CASSQGVVGNTIYF. Here the CDR3 DNA reads TGTGCCAGCTCTCAAGGAGTAGTAGGAAACACCATATATTTT. This chain joins TRBV18 and TRBJ1-3, with unresolved D. The CDR3 sequence is 14 residues long. The germline V and J ends were trimmed by 6 bases and 4 bases, with 13 bases remaining between them. The germline gives CDR1 KGHSH, CDR2 LQKENI.

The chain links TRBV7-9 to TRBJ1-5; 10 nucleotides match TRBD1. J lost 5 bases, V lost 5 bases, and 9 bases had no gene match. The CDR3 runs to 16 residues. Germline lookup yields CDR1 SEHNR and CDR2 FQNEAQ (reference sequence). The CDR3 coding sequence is TGTGCCAGCAGCGCCCAACGGGACAGGGGCTATCAGCCCCAGCATTTT. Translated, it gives CASSAQRDRGYQPQHF.

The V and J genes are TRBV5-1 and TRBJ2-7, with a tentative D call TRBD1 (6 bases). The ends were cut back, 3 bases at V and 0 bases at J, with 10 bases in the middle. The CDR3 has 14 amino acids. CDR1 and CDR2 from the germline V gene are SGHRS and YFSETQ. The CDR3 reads CASSYREYSYEQYF. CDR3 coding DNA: TGCGCCAGCAGCTACAGGGAGTACTCCTACGAGCAGTACTTC.

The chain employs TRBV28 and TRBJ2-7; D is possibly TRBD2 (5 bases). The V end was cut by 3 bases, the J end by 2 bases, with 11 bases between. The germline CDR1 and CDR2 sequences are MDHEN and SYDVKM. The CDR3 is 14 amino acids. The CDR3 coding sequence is TGTGCCAGCAGTTTCTCACGGACTGCCTACGAGCAGTACTTC. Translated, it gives CASSFSRTAYEQYF.

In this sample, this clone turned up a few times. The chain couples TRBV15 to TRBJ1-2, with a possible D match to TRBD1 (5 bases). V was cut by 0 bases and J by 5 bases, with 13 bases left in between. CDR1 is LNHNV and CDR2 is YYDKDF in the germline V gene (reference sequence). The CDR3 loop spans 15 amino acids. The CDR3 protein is CATSREVSGRYGYTF. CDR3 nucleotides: TGTGCCACCAGCAGAGAGGTTTCAGGGAGGTATGGCTACACCTTC.

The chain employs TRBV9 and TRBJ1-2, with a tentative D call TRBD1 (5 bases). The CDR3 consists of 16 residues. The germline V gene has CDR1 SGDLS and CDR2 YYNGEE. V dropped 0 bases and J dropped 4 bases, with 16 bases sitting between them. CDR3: CASSVVLPGRSYGYTF. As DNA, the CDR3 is TGTGCCAGCAGCGTAGTACTGCCAGGGAGAAGCTATGGCTACACCTTC.

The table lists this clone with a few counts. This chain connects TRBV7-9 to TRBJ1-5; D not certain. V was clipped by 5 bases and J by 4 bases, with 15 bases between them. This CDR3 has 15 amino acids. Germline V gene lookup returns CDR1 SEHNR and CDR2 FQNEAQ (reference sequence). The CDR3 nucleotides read TGTGCCAGCAGCCCTCCGGGTGACCGAAATCAGCCCCAGCATTTT. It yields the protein CASSPPGDRNQPQHF.

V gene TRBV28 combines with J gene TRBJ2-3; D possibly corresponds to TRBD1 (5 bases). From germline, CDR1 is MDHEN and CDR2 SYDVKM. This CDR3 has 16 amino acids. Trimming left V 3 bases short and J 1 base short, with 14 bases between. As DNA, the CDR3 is TGTGCCAGCAGTTTTAGGACACCCCGGGGCACAGATACGCAGTATTTT. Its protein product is CASSFRTPRGTDTQYF.

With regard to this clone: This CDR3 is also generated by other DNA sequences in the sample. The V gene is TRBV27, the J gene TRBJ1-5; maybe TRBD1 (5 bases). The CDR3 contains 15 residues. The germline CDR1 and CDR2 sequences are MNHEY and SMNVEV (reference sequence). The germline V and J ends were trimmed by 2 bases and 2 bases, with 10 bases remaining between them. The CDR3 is CASSLRGVGNQPQHF. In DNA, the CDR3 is TGTGCCAGCAGTTTAAGGGGAGTTGGCAATCAGCCCCAGCATTTT.

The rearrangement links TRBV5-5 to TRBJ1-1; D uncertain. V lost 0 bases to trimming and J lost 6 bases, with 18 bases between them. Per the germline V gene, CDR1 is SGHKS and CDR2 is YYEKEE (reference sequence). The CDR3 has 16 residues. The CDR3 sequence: CASSLGGLGGSAEAFF. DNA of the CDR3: TGTGCCAGCAGCTTGGGTGGTCTAGGTGGCAGCGCTGAAGCTTTCTTT.

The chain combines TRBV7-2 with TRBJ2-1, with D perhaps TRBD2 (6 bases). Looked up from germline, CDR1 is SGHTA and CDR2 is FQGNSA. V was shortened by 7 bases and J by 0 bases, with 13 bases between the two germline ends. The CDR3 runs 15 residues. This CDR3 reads CASTLRGDSYNEQFF. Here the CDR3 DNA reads TGTGCCAGCACCCTCCGCGGGGACTCCTACAATGAGCAGTTCTTC. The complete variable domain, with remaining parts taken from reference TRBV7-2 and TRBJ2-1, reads GAGVSQSPSNKVTEKGKDVELRCDPISGHTALYWYRQSLGQGLEFLIYFQGNSAPDKSGLPSDRFSAERTGGSVSTLTIQRTQQEDSAVYLCASTLRGDSYNEQFFGPGTRLTVL.

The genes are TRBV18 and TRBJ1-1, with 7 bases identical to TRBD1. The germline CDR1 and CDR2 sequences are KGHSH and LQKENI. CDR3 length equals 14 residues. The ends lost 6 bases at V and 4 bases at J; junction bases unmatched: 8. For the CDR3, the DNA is TGTGCCAGCTCCCCAGGGGGGGGACCCACTGAAGCTTTCTTT. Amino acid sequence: CASSPGGGPTEAFF.

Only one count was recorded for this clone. This chain's CDR3 is CASSLSPPPWTEQFF. For the CDR3, the DNA is TGCGCCAGCAGCTTATCGCCCCCCCCATGGACTGAGCAGTTCTTC. The chain recombines TRBV5-1 with TRBJ2-1; D not certain. Germline V gives CDR1 SGHRS, CDR2 YFSETQ. V lost 2 bases and J 9 bases, leaving 18 bases between the germline ends. This CDR3 contains 15 residues.